A single T cell receptor (beta chain) is shown here with its context. The sample belongs to a study of blood T cell repertoires in COVID-19. The overall study: Researchers got acute and convalescent COVID-19 samples from the United States, Italy and Spain.

The V and J ends lost 7 bases and 4 bases respectively, with 22 bases between them. Germline V CDR1 and CDR2: SEHNR, FQNEAQ (reference sequence). CDR3 length: 16 residues. Original processing notes: Using reference gene primer amplification, nucleated cell counts were estimated. The protocol was immunoSEQ multiplex PCR, while the TCRdb copy is restricted to in-frame clones and leaves out a portion. V and J calls and clone size are as listed in that table; D and trimming were resolved from the DNA. The sample holds around 250,000 clones, 86% seen once. The rearrangement links TRBV7-9 to TRBJ1-1; the D is unclear. This receptor was taken from a woman over 75 with COVID-19, enrolled during active disease. The material sequenced was peripheral blood. This CDR3 reads CASIQSGSVRSTEAFF. CDR3 sequence (DNA): TGTGCCAGCATCCAAAGCGGATCGGTCCGGAGCACTGAAGCTTTCTTT.